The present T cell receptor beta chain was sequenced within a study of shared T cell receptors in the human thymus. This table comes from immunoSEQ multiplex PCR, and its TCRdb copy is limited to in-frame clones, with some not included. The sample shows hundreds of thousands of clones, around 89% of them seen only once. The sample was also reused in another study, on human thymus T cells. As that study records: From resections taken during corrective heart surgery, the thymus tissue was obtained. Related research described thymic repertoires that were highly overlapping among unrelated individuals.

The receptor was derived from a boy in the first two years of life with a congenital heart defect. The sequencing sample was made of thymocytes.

This CDR3 reads CASSPRLAGFTDTQYF. The CDR3 DNA follows: TGTGCCAGCAGCCCTAGACTAGCGGGCTTCACAGATACGCAGTATTTT. The chain uses TRBV7-2 and TRBJ2-3, with 10 bases fitting TRBD2. From germline, CDR1 is SGHTA and CDR2 FQGNSA. The CDR3 runs to 16 residues. V lost 5 bases and J lost 2; bases outside the gene matches: 7.